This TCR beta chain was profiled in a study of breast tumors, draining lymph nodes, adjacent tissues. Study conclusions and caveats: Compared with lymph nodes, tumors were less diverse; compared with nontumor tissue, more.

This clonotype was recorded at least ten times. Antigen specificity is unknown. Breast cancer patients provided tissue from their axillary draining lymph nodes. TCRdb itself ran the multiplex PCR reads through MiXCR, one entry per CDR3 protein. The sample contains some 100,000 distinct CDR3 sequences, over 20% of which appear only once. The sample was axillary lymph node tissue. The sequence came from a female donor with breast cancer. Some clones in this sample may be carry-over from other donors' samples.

CDR3 loop: CASTTGTIYGYTF. The CDR3 coding sequence is TGTGCCAGTACTACCGGGACAATCTATGGCTACACCTTC. The chain joins TRBV6-1 to TRBJ1-2; D may be TRBD1 (6 bases). Germline V gives CDR1 MNHNS, CDR2 SASEGT. The CDR3 sequence is 13 residues long. V lost 9 bases to trimming and J lost 4 bases, with 15 bases between them.